This TCR beta chain was retrieved from a study of CD8+CD57+ T cells in acquired aplastic anemia listed by TCRdb under 2018. About the full investigation: A mean of approximately 3 ug of DNA, ranging from roughly 0.2 to 27.4 ug, was extracted from sorted CD4+ and CD8+ cells. CD8+CD57+ expansion was defined as a frequency above the mean frequency observed in healthy subjects. Overall study results and their limits: No significant difference in CD8+ Simpson's diversity was found between patients and healthy controls (P=0.060). Approximately 31 CD8+ CDR3 sequences were found in both patients and controls but appeared to be highly expressed in patients and within the immunodominant clones of the patients.

For CDR1 and CDR2, the germline V gene lists SGHDT and YYEEEE. Including cysteine and phenylalanine, the CDR3 has 16 amino acids. Only the CDR3 DNA is retained, 48 bases long and in frame from the first base. Profiling of TCR beta VDJ combinations and CDR3 sequences used genomic DNA as the template. TCR repertoire sequencing was run on an Illumina HiSeq 2000. As for the original processing: Repertoire assessment relied on Simpson's diversity index, CDR3 size and DJ length profiles, and TRBV/TRBJ rearrangement plots. The immunodominant clone was defined as the most abundant DNA sequence in deep sequencing data. CDR3 amino acid sequences were screened for sharing across subjects and compared with published repertoires and the VDJdb database. TCRdb reran the public reads through fastp at Q25 and MiXCR, keeping productive beta chains. Under each unique CDR3 protein, matching rows form one entry showing the most common genes and DNA. These V and J calls derive from TCRdb rather than the authors' analysis. The sample records approximately 160,000 distinct CDR3 sequences, roughly 45% of which are singletons. The ten largest clones capture under 3.5% of the sample.

This clonotype appeared once. Its antigen is not yet known. The germline gene is not matched at one end of the junction; a read error may be the cause. Expansion of CD8+CD57+ cells had been shown by flow cytometry in the patients chosen for sequencing. Every patient had a diagnosis of severe acquired aplastic anemia based on International Study of Aplastic Anemia and Agranulocytosis and Camitta criteria. Patients had received no therapy at the time of blood sampling. TCR repertoires of sorted CD4+ and CD8+ blood T cells from severe aplastic anemia patients and healthy subjects were deep-sequenced in the study. Patients were enrolled under clinicaltrials.gov protocols 00001620, 01623167, 00001397, 00071045, 00081523 and 00961064 in the USA. Ficoll-Paque density gradient centrifugation was used to isolate peripheral blood mononuclear cells. Before DNA was extracted, CD4+ and CD8+ T cells were sorted using either FACS or magnetic beads.

Sequenced sample: sorted CD4+, CD8+, or CD8+CD57+ T cells (not recorded which) from PBMCs. The source is a human donor with aplastic anemia. Rearrangement joined TRBV5-6 to TRBJ2-5, with 7 middle bases fitting TRBD1. The bases are TGTGCCGGCAGCTTGCGAATAGGACAGGTTAAAGAGACCCAGTACTTC. Translation gives CAGSLRIGQVKETQYF.